This T cell receptor (beta chain) was sequenced for a study of blood T cell repertoires in COVID-19. Germline V lookup: CDR1 MNHNS, CDR2 SASEGT. V was clipped by 2 bases and J by 7 bases, with 15 bases between them. This CDR3 has 14 residues. In the source study's methods: Amplifying reference gene primers gave estimates of nucleated cell counts. Sequencing used immunoSEQ multiplex PCR; TCRdb keeps in-frame clones, though not all of them. V and J calls and clone size follow that table, whereas D and trimming were derived from the DNA. Of more than 85,000 clones listed, around 90% are singletons. Specimen: peripheral blood. The TCR sequence derives from a man aged 50 to 60 with active COVID-19. The rearrangement joins TRBV6-1 to TRBJ2-7, with TRBD2 as a possible D gene (7 bases). The CDR3 loop reads CASSERQGRGEQYF. In DNA, the CDR3 is TGTGCCAGCAGTGAACGGCAGGGGCGGGGGGAGCAGTACTTC.